The 25 T cell receptor beta chains reported below all come from one sample, sequenced in a study of T cell repertoires in cytomegalovirus infection. TCRdb reanalysed the reads using MiXCR and keeps one entry per CDR3 protein. The sample carries about 100,000 distinct CDR3 sequences, about a quarter recorded once. The specimen sequenced was CD8+ T cells from PBMCs. All receptors come from a human donor in good health (CMV status not recorded). Some clones in this sample may be carry-over from other donors' samples.

This clonotype was counted between two and nine times. This rearrangement joins TRBV28 to TRBJ2-3, with D maybe TRBD1 (6 bases). Germline V gene lookup returns CDR1 MDHEN and CDR2 SYDVKM. The CDR3 totals 16 residues. The V end was cut by 6 bases, the J end by 5 bases, with 21 bases between. This CDR3 reads CASSSPPHRVQDTQYF. The CDR3 nucleotides read TGTGCCAGCAGCTCTCCCCCCCACAGGGTTCAAGATACGCAGTATTTT.

V is TRBV7-6 and J is TRBJ2-7, with D unresolved. Germline lookup yields CDR1 SGHVS and CDR2 FNYEAQ. CDR3 length equals 14 residues. The ends were cut back, 4 bases at V and 0 bases at J, with 10 bases in the middle. The CDR3 loop is CASSSGRSSYEQYF. The CDR3 DNA reads TGTGCCAGCAGCTCCGGCAGGAGCTCCTACGAGCAGTACTTC.

This clonotype has a handful of counts. The chain joins TRBV7-9 to TRBJ2-4; possibly TRBD2 for D (6 bases). The germline V and J ends were trimmed by 5 bases and 15 bases, with 17 bases remaining between them. There are 12 residues in the CDR3. CDR1 is SEHNR, CDR2 FQNEAQ, per germline (reference sequence). CDR3 bases: TGTGCCAGCAGCCCGTCGGACACGGAGGGGTACTTC. Residues: CASSPSDTEGYF.

This clonotype came up a few times. This chain joins TRBV20-1 and TRBJ1-1, with 7 nucleotides matching TRBD1. This CDR3 has 12 amino acids. Germline CDR1 is DFQATT and CDR2 is SNEGSKA (reference sequence). The V segment lost 5 bases and the J segment 12 bases; nucleotides outside the gene matches: 12. CDR3 loop: CSAPGQPIETFF. CDR3 bases: TGCAGTGCTCCGGGACAGCCCATCGAAACTTTCTTT.

As concerns this clonotype: A read error may explain this, as a much larger clone is one base away. The chain is built from TRBV7-2 and TRBJ1-1; D might be TRBD1 (5 bases). Germline assignment: CDR1 SGHTA and CDR2 FQGNSA. The CDR3 is made up of 15 amino acids. The CDR3 reads CPVPARGGGNTEAFF. The CDR3 DNA sequence: TGTCCCGTGCCAGCAAGAGGCGGGGGAAACACTGAAGCTTTCTTT.

This clonotype has just a few counts. V gene TRBV11-3 combines with J gene TRBJ2-2; TRBD1 is a possible D gene (6 bases). V dropped 5 bases and J dropped 3 bases, with 13 bases sitting between them. Per germline, CDR1 SGHNT and CDR2 YENEEA. The CDR3 totals 15 residues. The chain's CDR3 is CASSMTGVYTGELFF. In DNA, the CDR3 is TGTGCCAGCAGCATGACAGGAGTATACACCGGGGAGCTGTTTTTT. Complete variable domain (other parts from reference TRBV11-3 and TRBJ2-2): EAGVVQSPRYKIIEKKQPVAFWCNPISGHNTLYWYLQNLGQGPELLIRYENEEAVDDSQLPKDRFSAERLKGVDSTLKIQPAELGDSAVYLCASSMTGVYTGELFFGEGSRLTVL.

This clonotype appeared many times. The J gene is TRBJ1-1, the V gene TRBV7-2; a possible D gene is TRBD1 (6 bases). The CDR3 consists of 17 residues. The germline CDR1 and CDR2 sequences are SGHTA and FQGNSA. The V gene lost 1 base and the J gene lost 4 bases, with 19 bases spanning the gap. The CDR3 here is CASSLVSWGATTTEAFF. The CDR3 nucleotides read TGTGCCAGCAGCTTAGTTTCATGGGGGGCTACAACCACTGAAGCTTTCTTT.

A few counts support this clonotype. This chain links TRBV20-1 with TRBJ1-6, with D perhaps TRBD1 (5 bases). CDR3 length: 16 amino acids. Looked up from germline, CDR1 is DFQATT and CDR2 is SNEGSKA (reference sequence). Trimming shortened V by 3 bases and J by 8 bases, and 20 bases separated the two germline ends. The CDR3 sequence: CSASSGRAVLDSPLHF. The CDR3 DNA reads as TGCAGTGCTAGTAGTGGCAGGGCCGTCCTTGATTCACCCCTCCACTTT.

CDR3 amino acids: CASSLSVGLNEQFF. CDR3 bases: TGTGCCAGCAGCTTATCGGTGGGGCTCAATGAGCAGTTCTTC. V gene TRBV11-1 combines with J gene TRBJ2-1, with D perhaps TRBD1 (5 bases). Trimming removed 2 bases from V and 6 bases from J, with 11 bases in between. The CDR3 sequence is 14 residues long. The germline V gene has CDR1 SGHAT and CDR2 FQDESV (reference sequence).

This clonotype showed up just a few times. The CDR3 DNA sequence: TGCAGTGCTAGCGAGGGGCAGCAAGAAGAGACCCAGTACTTC. Translating gives CSASEGQQEETQYF. The chain is built from TRBV20-1 and TRBJ2-5, with D perhaps given as TRBD1 or TRBD2 (5 bases each). Germline loops: CDR1 DFQATT, CDR2 SNEGSKA (reference sequence). V lost 3 bases and J 3 bases, leaving 14 bases between the germline ends. The CDR3 is 14 residues long.

This clonotype was counted many times. This rearrangement joins TRBV7-9 to TRBJ1-1, with TRBD1 matching 7 bases. Trimming took 5 bases from V and 5 from J; bases not matched to a gene: 5. Looked up from germline, CDR1 is SEHNR and CDR2 is FQNEAQ (reference sequence). This CDR3 spans 13 amino acids. The CDR3 spells CASSPGTATEAFF. CDR3 nucleotides: TGTGCCAGCAGCCCTGGGACAGCTACTGAAGCTTTCTTT.

Of note for this clonotype: A read error may account for a junction end that differs from germline. The V gene is TRBV7-2, the J gene TRBJ2-1; 8 nucleotides align to TRBD2. The CDR3 is made up of 16 amino acids. The germline CDR1 and CDR2 sequences are SGHTA and FQGNSA. CDR3 region: CVSSPIMTGGLHEQFF. As DNA, the CDR3 is TGTGTCAGCAGCCCGATTATGACGGGGGGGCTGCATGAGCAGTTCTTC.

The table lists this clonotype with a few counts. V and J are TRBV7-9 and TRBJ2-1; D is undetermined. This CDR3 is built from 10 residues. The V gene lost 7 bases and the J gene lost 7 bases, with 5 bases spanning the gap. CDR1 and CDR2 from the germline V gene are SEHNR and FQNEAQ (reference sequence). The CDR3 DNA reads TGTGCCAGCAACGGAAATGAGCAGTTCTTC. Translated: CASNGNEQFF.

The genes are TRBV10-2 and TRBJ2-1, with TRBD1 matching over 7 bases. Germline lookup yields CDR1 WSHSY and CDR2 SAAADI. The V segment lost 8 bases and the J segment 3 bases; nucleotides outside the gene matches: 10. The CDR3 covers 15 residues. CDR3 in amino acids: CASEEAGGNYNEQFF. As DNA, the CDR3 is TGCGCCAGCGAGGAGGCAGGGGGTAACTACAATGAGCAGTTCTTC.

This clonotype was detected ten times or more. The CDR3 DNA reads TGTGCCAGCAGCTTGTGGGAAGGGACTAGCGGGGAGTGGGGTGAGCAGTTCTTC. Its translation is CASSLWEGTSGEWGEQFF. This chain uses TRBV7-2 with TRBJ2-1; 13 positions match TRBD2. With 3 bases clipped from V and 9 bases from J, the junction kept 14 bases outside the gene matches. CDR1 is SGHTA, CDR2 FQGNSA, per germline. CDR3 length: 18 amino acids. The full variable domain, its missing parts supplied by reference TRBV7-2 and TRBJ2-1, is GAGVSQSPSNKVTEKGKDVELRCDPISGHTALYWYRQSLGQGLEFLIYFQGNSAPDKSGLPSDRFSAERTGGSVSTLTIQRTQQEDSAVYLCASSLWEGTSGEWGEQFFGPGTRLTVL.

This clonotype was found many times. V and J are TRBV7-8 and TRBJ2-1; D uncertain. CDR3 length: 12 amino acids. Between the trimmed V and J ends, which lost 5 bases and 5 bases, there was a span of 7 bases. Germline assignment: CDR1 SGHVS and CDR2 FQNEAQ. The CDR3 sequence is CASSPMDNEQFF. As DNA, the CDR3 is TGTGCCAGCAGCCCTATGGACAATGAGCAGTTCTTC.

This clonotype was seen ten or more times. This chain joins TRBV7-2 and TRBJ1-5, with a tentative D call TRBD1 (6 bases). Deletions cut 3 bases from V and 6 bases from J, with 9 bases between. The CDR3 runs to 13 residues. In germline, CDR1 is SGHTA, CDR2 FQGNSA. This chain's CDR3 is CASSFTGSQPQHF. In nucleotides, the CDR3 is TGTGCCAGCAGCTTTACAGGGTCTCAGCCCCAGCATTTT. Drawing the rest from reference TRBV7-2 and TRBJ1-5, the complete variable domain is GAGVSQSPSNKVTEKGKDVELRCDPISGHTALYWYRQSLGQGLEFLIYFQGNSAPDKSGLPSDRFSAERTGGSVSTLTIQRTQQEDSAVYLCASSFTGSQPQHFGDGTRLSIL.

This clonotype was seen more than once but under ten times. The chain links TRBV27 to TRBJ2-1, with 9 bases aligning to TRBD1. The CDR3 has 14 amino acids. The germline V gene has CDR1 MNHEY and CDR2 SMNVEV (reference sequence). Trimming removed 2 bases from V and 9 bases from J; junction bases left unmatched: 5. For the CDR3, the DNA is TGTGCCAGCAGTTTAGGGACAGGGAGCCCTGAGCAGTTCTTC. This translates into CASSLGTGSPEQFF.

The chain recombines TRBV9 with TRBJ1-1; unclear D gene. Trimming took 2 bases from V and 0 from J, leaving 14 bases between them. The V gene's germline CDR1 is SGDLS and CDR2 YYNGEE. The CDR3 has 16 residues. CDR3 nucleotides: TGTGCCAGCAGCGTCTCCGGCAACAGCTTGAACACTGAAGCTTTCTTT. Amino acids: CASSVSGNSLNTEAFF.

The chain is built from TRBV9 and TRBJ2-5, with 11 positions matching TRBD2. Germline trimming cut 6 bases from V and 5 bases from J; bases unmatched to any gene: 9. CDR3 length: 15 residues. Germline values: CDR1 SGDLS, CDR2 YYNGEE. This CDR3 is CASTFSGGAGETQYF. CDR3 bases: TGTGCCAGCACCTTTAGCGGGGGGGCCGGCGAGACCCAGTACTTC.

The rearrangement links TRBV14 to TRBJ2-7; a weak D match, TRBD2 (5 bases). V shed 4 bases and J shed 0 bases, with 7 bases lying between them. CDR3 size: 13 residues. Looked up from germline, CDR1 is SGHDN and CDR2 is FVKESK. The DNA of the CDR3 is TGTGCCAGCAGCCCGGGGATCTCCTACGAGCAGTACTTC. Translated, it gives CASSPGISYEQYF.

The chain is built from TRBV12-3 or TRBV12-4 and TRBJ2-2; 8 bases match TRBD1. J lost 6 bases, V lost 0 bases, and 6 bases had no gene match. The CDR3 runs to 16 residues. The CDR3 here is CASSLAAGGFAGELFF. CDR3 bases: TGTGCCAGCAGTTTAGCGGCAGGGGGCTTCGCCGGGGAGCTGTTTTTT.

The V gene is TRBV7-3, the J gene TRBJ1-2; weak D call: TRBD1 (5 bases). This CDR3 has 13 residues. V shed 5 bases and J shed 4 bases, with 11 bases lying between them. Germline V gene sequence: CDR1 SGHTA, CDR2 FQGTGA. The CDR3 region has the DNA TGTGCCAGCAGCGGCGGGGCCGGCTATGGCTACACCTTC. This gives the protein CASSGGAGYGYTF.

This clonotype has ten or more counts. V and J are TRBV19 and TRBJ1-1; tentatively, D is TRBD1 (6 bases). CDR3 length: 12 residues. The germline CDR1 and CDR2 sequences are LNHDA and SQIVND (reference sequence). The germline V and J ends were trimmed by 3 bases and 6 bases, with 8 bases remaining between them. DNA for the CDR3: TGTGCCAGTAGTATTGGGGGCGCTGAAGCTTTCTTT. Translation gives CASSIGGAEAFF.

The sample holds a few counts of this clonotype. This rearrangement joins TRBV18 to TRBJ1-2; 7 bases agree with TRBD1. V trimming: 4 bases; J trimming: 3 bases; junction bases outside the gene matches: 8. The germline V gene encodes CDR1 KGHSH and CDR2 LQKENI. The CDR3 is made up of 15 amino acids. The CDR3 here is CASSLPSQGDYGYTF. Here the CDR3 DNA reads TGTGCCAGCTCACTACCCTCCCAGGGGGACTATGGCTACACCTTC.